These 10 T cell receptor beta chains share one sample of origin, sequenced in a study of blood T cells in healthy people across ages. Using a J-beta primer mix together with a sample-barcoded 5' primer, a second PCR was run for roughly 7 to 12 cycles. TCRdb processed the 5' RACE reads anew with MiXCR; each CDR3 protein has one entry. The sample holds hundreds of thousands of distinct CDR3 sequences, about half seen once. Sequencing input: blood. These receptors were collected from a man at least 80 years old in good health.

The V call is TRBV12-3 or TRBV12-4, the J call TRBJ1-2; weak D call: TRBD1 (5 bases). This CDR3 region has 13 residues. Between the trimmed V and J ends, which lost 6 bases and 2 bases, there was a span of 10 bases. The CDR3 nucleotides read TGTGCCAGCAGGGGAGGGGAAAACTATGGCTACACCTTC. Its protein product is CASRGGENYGYTF.

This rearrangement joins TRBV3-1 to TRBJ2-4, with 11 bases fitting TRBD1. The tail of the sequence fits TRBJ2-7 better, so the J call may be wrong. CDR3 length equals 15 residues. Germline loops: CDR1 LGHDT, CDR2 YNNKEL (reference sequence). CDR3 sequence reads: CASSSSGTGGYEQYF. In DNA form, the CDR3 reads TGTGCCAGCAGCTCCTCCGGGACAGGGGGCTACGAGCAGTACTTC.

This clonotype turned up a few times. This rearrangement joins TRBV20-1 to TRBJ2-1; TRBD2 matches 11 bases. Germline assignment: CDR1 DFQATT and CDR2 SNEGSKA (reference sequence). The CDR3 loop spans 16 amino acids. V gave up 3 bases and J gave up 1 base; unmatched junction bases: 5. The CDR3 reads CSARETSGRSYNEQFF. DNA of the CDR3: TGCAGTGCTAGGGAAACTAGCGGGAGATCCTACAATGAGCAGTTCTTC.

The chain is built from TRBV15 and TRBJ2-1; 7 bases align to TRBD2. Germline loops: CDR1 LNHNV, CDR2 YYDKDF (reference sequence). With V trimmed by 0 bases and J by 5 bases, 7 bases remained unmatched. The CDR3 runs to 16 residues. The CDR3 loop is CATSRDLPGGNNEQFF. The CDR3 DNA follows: TGTGCCACCAGCAGAGATCTACCGGGAGGTAACAATGAGCAGTTCTTC. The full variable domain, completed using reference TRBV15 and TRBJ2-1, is DAMVIQNPRYQVTQFGKPVTLSCSQTLNHNVMYWYQQKSSQAPKLLFHYYDKDFNNEADTPDNFQSRRPNTSFCFLDIRSPGLGDTAMYLCATSRDLPGGNNEQFFGPGTRLTVL.

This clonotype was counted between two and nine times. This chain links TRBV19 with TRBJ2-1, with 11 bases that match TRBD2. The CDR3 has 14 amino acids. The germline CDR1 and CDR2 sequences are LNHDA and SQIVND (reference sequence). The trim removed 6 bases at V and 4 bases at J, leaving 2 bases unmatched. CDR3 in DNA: TGTGCCAGTAGCACTAGCGGGAGATACAATGAGCAGTTCTTC. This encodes CASSTSGRYNEQFF.

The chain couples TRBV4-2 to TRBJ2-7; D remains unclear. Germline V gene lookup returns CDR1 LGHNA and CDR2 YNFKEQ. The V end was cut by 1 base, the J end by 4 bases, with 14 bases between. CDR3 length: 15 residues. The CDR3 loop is CASSQVKGLSYEQYF. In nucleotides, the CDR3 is TGTGCCAGCAGCCAAGTAAAAGGGCTTTCTTACGAGCAGTACTTC.

The CDR3 spells CSAKPAGLDYEQYF. DNA of the CDR3: TGCAGTGCTAAGCCAGCGGGCCTGGACTACGAGCAGTACTTC. The J gene is TRBJ2-7, the V gene TRBV20-1; TRBD2 is a possible D gene (6 bases). The CDR3 extends over 14 amino acids. V was trimmed by 4 bases and J by 3 bases, leaving 16 bases between them. CDR1 and CDR2 from the germline V gene are DFQATT and SNEGSKA (reference sequence).

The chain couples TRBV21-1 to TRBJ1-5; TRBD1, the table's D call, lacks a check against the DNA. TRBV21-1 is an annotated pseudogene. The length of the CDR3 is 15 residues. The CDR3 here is CASSKEETGNQPQHF. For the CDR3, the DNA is TGTGCCAGCAGCAAAGAGGAGACAGGGAATCAGCCCCAGCATTTT.

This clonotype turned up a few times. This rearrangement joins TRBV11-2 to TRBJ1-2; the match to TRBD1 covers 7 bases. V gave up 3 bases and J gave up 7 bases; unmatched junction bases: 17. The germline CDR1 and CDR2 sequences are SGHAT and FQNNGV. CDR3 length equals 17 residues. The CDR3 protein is CASSFAGTASTYLGYTF. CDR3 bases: TGTGCCAGCAGCTTCGCCGGGACAGCCTCCACCTACCTTGGCTACACCTTC.

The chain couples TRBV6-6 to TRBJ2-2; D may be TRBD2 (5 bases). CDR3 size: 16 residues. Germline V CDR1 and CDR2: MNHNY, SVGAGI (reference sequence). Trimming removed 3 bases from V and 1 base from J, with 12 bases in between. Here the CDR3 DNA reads TGTGCCAGCAGTTATCGGGGTCAGGAGAACACCGGGGAGCTGTTTTTT. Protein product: CASSYRGQENTGELFF.